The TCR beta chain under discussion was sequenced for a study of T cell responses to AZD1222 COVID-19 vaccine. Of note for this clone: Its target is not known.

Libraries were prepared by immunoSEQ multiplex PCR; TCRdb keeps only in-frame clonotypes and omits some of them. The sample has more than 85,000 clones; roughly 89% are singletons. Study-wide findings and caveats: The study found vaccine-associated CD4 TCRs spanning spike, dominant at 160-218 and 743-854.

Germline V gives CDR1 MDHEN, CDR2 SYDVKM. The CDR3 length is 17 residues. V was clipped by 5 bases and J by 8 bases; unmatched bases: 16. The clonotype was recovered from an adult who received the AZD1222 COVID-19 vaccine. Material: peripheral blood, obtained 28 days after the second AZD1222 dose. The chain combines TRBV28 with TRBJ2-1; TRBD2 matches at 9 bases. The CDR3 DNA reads TGTGCCAGCAGTACAACGGGCGGGAGGGGCATAGGAGATGAGCAGTTCTTC. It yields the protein CASSTTGGRGIGDEQFF.